Each of the 14 T cell receptor beta chains below was sequenced from the same sample in a study of a mutant IDH1 vaccine in newly diagnosed glioma (dated by TCRdb to about 2021). The method was the immunoSEQ multiplex PCR assay. TCRdb obtained this table from immuneACCESS and retained in-frame rearrangements with V and J assigned. These tables miss some clones; where compared with another copy, unresolved V genes account for less than half of the shortfall, and the remainder is unexplained. For this sample there are tens of thousands of clones; 75% appear just once. The ten most abundant clones make up about 8.9% of the sample. What this sample's time point label stands for: week 47, end of study. A 20-mer mutant IDH1 peptide at 300 micrograms in Montanide made up each vaccine dose, which was injected subcutaneously together with topical imiquimod. Their recognized antigens are unknown. The sequenced sample was PBMCs, obtained from a glioma patient whose treatment included an IDH1 peptide vaccine. These receptors were taken from a man aged 35 to 55 with glioma.

This clone showed up just a few times. This sequence joins TRBV5-6 and TRBJ2-7, with 7 bases identical to TRBD2. Germline values: CDR1 SGHDT, CDR2 YYEEEE. This CDR3 has 19 amino acids. Germline trimming cut 4 bases from V and 3 bases from J; bases unmatched to any gene: 22. CDR3 in amino acids: CASSTPREVQGLGVYEQYV. CDR3 DNA: TGTGCCAGCAGCACCCCACGGGAGGTTCAAGGACTAGGTGTCTACGAGCAGTACGTC.

The rearrangement uses TRBV6-5 and TRBJ2-7; 7 nucleotides align to TRBD2. Per germline, CDR1 MNHEY and CDR2 SVGAGI. The J segment lost 3 bases and the V segment lost 6 bases, leaving 5 bases of the junction unmatched. This CDR3 has 13 amino acids. CDR3 in amino acids: CASRQRDGYEQYF. The CDR3 DNA reads TGTGCCAGCAGACAGCGGGACGGCTACGAGCAGTACTTC.

The rearrangement joins TRBV29-1 to TRBJ1-1; TRBD1 matches 8 bases. The V and J ends lost 6 bases and 4 bases, in that order; junction bases with no gene match: 4. This CDR3 contains 12 residues. Looked up from germline, CDR1 is SQVTM and CDR2 is ANQGSEA. CDR3 bases: TGCAGCGTCAGACAGGGGACCACTGAAGCTTTCTTT. The encoded protein is CSVRQGTTEAFF.

This sequence joins TRBV6-5 and TRBJ2-6, with D unresolved. V was cut by 5 bases and J by 3 bases, with 8 bases left in between. This CDR3 has 14 residues. Germline values: CDR1 MNHEY, CDR2 SVGAGI. The CDR3 bases are TGTGCCAGCAGTCTCTCACTTGGGGCCAACGTCCTGACTTTC. Translating gives CASSLSLGANVLTF.

The chain recombines TRBV7-2 with TRBJ1-1; D possibly corresponds to TRBD1 (5 bases). The length of the CDR3 is 14 residues. CDR1 and CDR2 (germline): SGHTA, FQGNSA. Trimming removed 8 bases from V and 4 bases from J, with 17 bases in between. The CDR3 here is CASRLGRGSTEAFF. In DNA, the CDR3 is TGTGCCAGCCGGCTAGGGCGGGGGAGCACTGAAGCTTTCTTT.

The rearrangement uses TRBV7-2 and TRBJ1-2, with 7 bases that match TRBD1. There are 13 residues in the CDR3. V trimming: 3 bases; J trimming: 7 bases; junction bases outside the gene matches: 5. Germline-derived CDR1 and CDR2 are SGHTA and FQGNSA. The CDR3 nucleotides are TGTGCCAGCAGCTTCCGGGACAGAGGTGGCTACACCTTC. Protein: CASSFRDRGGYTF.

The V call is TRBV4-1, the J call TRBJ2-1; TRBD1 matches at 7 bases. The CDR3 has 16 residues. The trim removed 2 bases at V and 9 bases at J, leaving 13 bases unmatched. The germline V gene encodes CDR1 MGHRA and CDR2 YSYEKL. CDR3 sequence (DNA): TGCGCCAGCAGCCAACCTCAGGGGGTATTCAGGGTTGAGCAGTTCTTC. It encodes CASSQPQGVFRVEQFF.

The genes are TRBV7-2 and TRBJ1-2; 10 bases line up with TRBD1. CDR1 and CDR2 (germline): SGHTA, FQGNSA. With 4 bases clipped from V and 6 bases from J, the junction kept 8 bases outside the gene matches. CDR3 length: 15 amino acids. CDR3 DNA: TGTGCCAGCAGCTATTCGACAGGGGGCCAACATGGCTACACCTTC. As protein: CASSYSTGGQHGYTF.

V and J are TRBV25-1 and TRBJ2-5; D might be TRBD1 (7 bases). Trimming stripped 5 bases from V and 2 bases from J, with 24 bases between. Germline assignment: CDR1 MGHDK and CDR2 SYGVNS. The CDR3 covers 18 residues. The CDR3 is CASSLRGGTASLQETQYF. In DNA form, the CDR3 reads TGTGCCAGCAGTCTGAGGGGCGGGACAGCGTCACTTCAAGAGACCCAGTACTTC.

The chain combines TRBV5-1 with TRBJ2-3; the D call may be TRBD1 or TRBD2 (6 bases each). The CDR3 has 15 residues. V lost 0 bases and J lost 1, with 9 bases in between. Germline V gene data show CDR1 as SGHRS and CDR2 as YFSETQ. The CDR3 nucleotides are TGCGCCAGCAGCTTGGAACGGGGGCGCACAGATACGCAGTATTTT. Protein: CASSLERGRTDTQYF.

This sequence joins TRBV15 and TRBJ2-2, with D unresolved. CDR1 and CDR2 (germline): LNHNV, YYDKDF (reference sequence). The length of the CDR3 is 16 residues. Trimming left V 0 bases short and J 4 bases short, with 12 bases between. CDR3 nucleotide sequence: TGTGCCACCAGCAGAGAAAAAAGATCGCCCACCGGGGAGCTGTTTTTT. This sequence encodes CATSREKRSPTGELFF.

The chain combines TRBV18 with TRBJ1-5; 10 bases agree with TRBD1. Germline V gene sequence: CDR1 KGHSH, CDR2 LQKENI. Trimming cost V 6 bases and J 0 bases; bases outside gene matches: 11. The CDR3 spans 18 residues. The CDR3 DNA reads TGTGCCAGCTCGCCCCGGGACAGGGGCCCTAATAGCAATCAGCCCCAGCATTTT. It codes for CASSPRDRGPNSNQPQHF.

Here the CDR3 DNA reads TGTGCCAGTAGTGTCCCGGCGGATGGGGCCAACGTCCTGACTTTC. Amino acids: CASSVPADGANVLTF. V gene TRBV19 combines with J gene TRBJ2-6; D gene unclear. V lost 5 bases, J lost 3 bases, and 11 bases lay in between. The germline V gene encodes CDR1 LNHDA and CDR2 SQIVND (reference sequence). The CDR3 runs 15 residues.

V gene TRBV14 combines with J gene TRBJ2-7, with 7 bases identical to TRBD2. CDR3 length: 15 amino acids. Germline CDR1 reads SGHDN; CDR2 reads FVKESK. V was clipped by 1 base and J by 2 bases; unmatched bases: 5. DNA for the CDR3: TGTGCCAGCAGCCAAGCGGGGGGAGAGGCCTACGAGCAGTACGTC. It translates to CASSQAGGEAYEQYV.